This T cell receptor (beta chain) was recorded in a study of T cells in Graves' hyperthyroidism and ophthalmopathy. Investigators excluded patients with uncontrolled infection, other autoimmune disease, pregnancy or lactation. At first hyperthyroidism diagnosis, before any ophthalmopathy symptoms, the blood sample was collected. CDR1 is SGHRS and CDR2 is YFSETQ in the germline V gene. This CDR3 is 15 amino acids long. Trimming stripped 0 bases from V and 1 base from J, with 10 bases between. Amplified regions were TCR beta CDR3 sequences from RNA transcripts. First-round RT-PCR with HTBI primers amplified the TCR CDR3 region. TCRdb analysed the multiplex PCR reads with MiXCR anew, one entry per CDR3 protein. The top ten clones hold more than 20% of a sample with roughly 360,000 distinct CDR3 sequences, about 13% of them seen once. Study outcomes and limitations: Stable hyperthyroidism and ophthalmopathy were separated using 13 V-J signatures.

Concerning this clonotype: Its antigen is as yet unknown.

The J gene is TRBJ1-1, the V gene TRBV5-1; a weak D match, TRBD1 (6 bases). The TCR was taken from a man aged 25-45 years with Graves' hyperthyroidism that later progressed to Graves' ophthalmopathy. Specimen: blood. CDR3 sequence: CASSLGQDPNTEAFF. The CDR3 DNA follows: TGCGCCAGCAGCTTGGGACAGGACCCGAACACTGAAGCTTTCTTT.